This TCR beta chain was sequenced for a study of response to subunit inactivated influenza vaccine. TCRdb redid the calling of the RT-PCR reads with MiXCR, one entry per CDR3 protein. This table has 200,000 to 250,000 distinct CDR3 sequences, 10% to 15% appearing once. General study results and limits: It was the authors' suggestion that each seasonal influenza vaccination recruits few new T cells.

Germline V gives CDR1 SGDLS, CDR2 YYNGEE. This CDR3 is built from 16 residues. J lost 4 bases, V lost 4 bases, and 8 bases had no gene match. Turning to this clonotype: Its antigen remains unknown.

The clonotype comes from a man aged 45 to 65 who received an inactivated influenza vaccine. The sequenced sample was non-naive T cells sorted from PBMCs, obtained approximately 15 days before vaccination. This chain uses TRBV9 with TRBJ2-3; 11 positions match TRBD2. CDR3 bases: TGTGCCAGCAGCCTCCGACTAGCGGGGCTGGCAGATACGCAGTATTTT. Encoded protein: CASSLRLAGLADTQYF.